The rows below give T cell receptor beta chains drawn from one sample of a study of T cell repertoires in cytomegalovirus infection. From the reads, TCRdb called clonotypes with MiXCR, one entry per CDR3 protein. The sample yields around 450,000 distinct CDR3 sequences, 25% to 40% seen once. Sequenced material: PBMCs. The receptors were gathered from a human donor in good health (CMV status not recorded). Some clones in this sample may be carry-over from other donors' samples. Each CDR3 is given with its conserved first and last residue. The order of the fields is D gene, J gene, clone size, V gene, CDR3 DNA, CDR3 protein. D genes are given only for firm matches. Clone size appears in some rows only: once, few, many, or a class for an expanded clone.

- TRBJ1-1 - TRBV7-2 TGTGCCAGCAGCTTAGTCGGCAGGGTGGGGGACACTGAAGCTTTCTTT CASSLVGRVGDTEAFF
- TRBJ1-5 - TRBV6-6 TGTGCCACCTTCACCGGGTCGCCGATTGGGCCCCAGCATTTT CATFTGSPIGPQHF
TRBD1 TRBJ2-1 - TRBV10-2 TGCGCCAGCAGACCGGGACAGGGAAACAATGAGCAGTTCTTC CASRPGQGNNEQFF
TRBD1 TRBJ1-5 few TRBV12-3/TRBV12-4 TGTGCCAGCAGGATGGGACAGGGCATAGGTGTGAGCAATCAGCCCCAGCATTTT CASRMGQGIGVSNQPQHF
- TRBJ1-1 many TRBV6-1 TGTGCCAGCAGGACACAGGCGTTGAACACTGAAGCTTTCTTT CASRTQALNTEAFF
TRBD2 TRBJ2-1 - TRBV2 TGTGCCAGCAGTGAAGGGGGACTAGTGTACAATGAGCAGTTCTTC CASSEGGLVYNEQFF
TRBD1 TRBJ1-2 many TRBV7-9 TGTGCCAGCAGCCTCGGGGCAGGGGGCGAGAACTATGGCTACACCTTC CASSLGAGGENYGYTF
TRBD2 TRBJ2-1 many TRBV19 TGTGCCAGTAGTAGCGGGGGAGTCTGGAGTACGGTCTTC CASSSGGVWSTVF
- TRBJ1-1 few TRBV25-1 TGTGCCAGTCAGACCAAGAACACTGAAGCTTTCTTT CASQTKNTEAFF
TRBD2 TRBJ2-3 many TRBV19 TGTGCCAGTAGTAATCTAGCGGGGGCCACAGATACGCAGTATTTT CASSNLAGATDTQYF
- TRBJ2-2 - TRBV6-5 TGTGCCAGCAGTTACGGGACTCTGAACGCCGGGGAGCTGTTTTTT CASSYGTLNAGELFF
TRBD1 TRBJ1-2 many TRBV7-8 TGTGCCAGCAGCTTAAGGGACAGAGTCTATGGCTACACCTTC CASSLRDRVYGYTF